This T cell receptor beta chain is from a study of CD8 T cells in ankylosing spondylitis. TCRdb independently ran MiXCR on the 5' RACE reads; one entry per CDR3 protein. The sample records roughly 220,000 distinct CDR3 sequences, over 9.5% being singletons. CDR1 and CDR2 from the germline V gene are SGHRS and YFSETQ. There are 15 residues in the CDR3. The V segment lost 3 bases and the J segment 3 bases; nucleotides outside the gene matches: 9. This clonotype turned up a few times. The sequenced sample was blood, either unsorted or a sorted T cell fraction (not recorded which). This sequence joins TRBV5-1 and TRBJ2-7; 7 nucleotides align to TRBD1. This sequence was found in a male donor with ankylosing spondylitis or in good health (not recorded which). In nucleotides, the CDR3 is TGCGCCAGCAGCTCGTCTGACAGGGTCGGCTACGAGCAGTACTTC. This sequence encodes CASSSSDRVGYEQYF.